The 20 T cell receptor beta chains in this list originate from one sample, sequenced in a study of blood T cell repertoires in COVID-19. Sequenced by immunoSEQ multiplex PCR; TCRdb stores in-frame clones only, minus some. Of 350,000 to 450,000 clones listed, about 91% are singletons. The sample taken for sequencing was peripheral blood. These receptors were obtained from a woman in her thirties or forties with COVID-19, enrolled during active disease.

The rearrangement links TRBV10-1 to TRBJ2-3, with 13 bases lining up with TRBD2. The CDR3 has 19 residues. In germline, CDR1 is WNHNN, CDR2 SYGVQD (reference sequence). With 0 bases clipped from V and 0 bases from J, the junction kept 6 bases outside the gene matches. The CDR3 nucleotides read TGCGCCAGCAGTGAGTCGACGGGACTAGCGGGACTTAGCACAGATACGCAGTATTTT. Translation gives CASSESTGLAGLSTDTQYF.

The CDR3 here is CATSLAGGITGELFF. DNA of the CDR3: TGTGCCACCAGTCTCGCGGGGGGAATCACCGGGGAGCTGTTTTTT. The chain is built from TRBV24-1 and TRBJ2-2; 8 nucleotides line up with TRBD2. With V trimmed by 6 bases and J by 4 bases, 6 bases remained unmatched. Germline V gene sequence: CDR1 KGHDR, CDR2 SFDVKD. The CDR3 is 15 residues long.

This clone appeared a single time. The rearrangement joins TRBV27 to TRBJ2-2, with 9 nucleotides matching TRBD2. The J segment lost 6 bases and the V segment lost 1 base, leaving 9 bases of the junction unmatched. This CDR3 region has 17 residues. Germline CDR1 and CDR2: MNHEY and SMNVEV (reference sequence). CDR3 region: CASSLYRRLADAGELFF. As DNA, the CDR3 is TGTGCCAGCAGTTTATACCGTCGACTAGCGGACGCCGGGGAGCTGTTTTTT.

V and J are TRBV7-9 and TRBJ1-4, with TRBD1 as a possible D gene (5 bases). The V gene lost 3 bases and the J gene lost 11 bases, with 16 bases spanning the gap. Germline loops: CDR1 SEHNR, CDR2 FQNEAQ (reference sequence). This CDR3 has 14 amino acids. The CDR3 is CASSLAQGNGKLFF. The DNA of the CDR3 is TGTGCCAGCAGCTTGGCCCAGGGAAACGGGAAACTGTTTTTT.

This CDR3 is CASSVDWSSYNEQFF. In DNA form, the CDR3 reads TGTGCCAGCAGCGTGGACTGGAGCTCCTACAATGAGCAGTTCTTC. The chain has TRBV6-4 and TRBJ2-1; D might be TRBD2 (5 bases). This CDR3 has 15 residues. Per germline, CDR1 MRHNA and CDR2 SNTAGT. Trimming took 6 bases from V and 0 from J, leaving 12 bases between them.

V usage is TRBV6-5 and J usage is TRBJ2-5, with D possibly TRBD1 on 5 matching bases. Trimming removed 6 bases at V and 4 bases at J, with 18 bases between. From germline, CDR1 is MNHEY and CDR2 SVGAGI. The CDR3 runs 15 residues. CDR3: CASRQESRARETQYF. The CDR3 DNA sequence: TGTGCCAGCAGGCAAGAGTCCAGGGCCCGAGAGACCCAGTACTTC.

The chain uses TRBV18 and TRBJ1-2, with D uncertain. Germline lookup yields CDR1 KGHSH and CDR2 LQKENI. The CDR3 loop spans 17 amino acids. The V end lost 2 bases, the J end lost 2 bases, and 18 bases lay between the germline ends. The CDR3 DNA is TGTGCCAGCTCACCATTGAGCGGGAGGCGGACCAACTATGGCTACACCTTC. It specifies CASSPLSGRRTNYGYTF.

CDR3 bases: TGTGCCAGCAGGCGGAGCGGGGCCGACAATGAGCAGTTCTTC. Translated, it gives CASRRSGADNEQFF. The V gene is TRBV7-3, the J gene TRBJ2-1; 7 nucleotides agree with TRBD2. The CDR3 runs 14 residues. Germline CDR1 is SGHTA and CDR2 is FQGTGA. V lost 6 bases and J lost 5; bases outside the gene matches: 7.

The genes are TRBV7-2 and TRBJ2-1; D possibly corresponds to TRBD1 (5 bases). The V gene's germline CDR1 is SGHTA and CDR2 FQGNSA. There are 15 residues in the CDR3. The germline V and J ends were trimmed by 5 bases and 4 bases, with 15 bases remaining between them. The CDR3 loop reads CASSLSGRQYNEQFF. DNA of the CDR3: TGTGCCAGCAGCCTCTCAGGCAGACAGTACAATGAGCAGTTCTTC.

The chain couples TRBV6-5 to TRBJ2-1, with unresolved D. This CDR3 has 13 residues. Germline V gene data show CDR1 as MNHEY and CDR2 as SVGAGI. V lost 0 bases and J lost 6, with 6 bases in between. The CDR3: CASSYSTPNEQFF. CDR3 bases: TGTGCCAGCAGTTACTCGACTCCCAATGAGCAGTTCTTC.

The rearrangement joins TRBV5-1 to TRBJ2-7; 10 nucleotides align to TRBD2. Germline lookup yields CDR1 SGHRS and CDR2 YFSETQ. J was trimmed by 4 bases and V by 3 bases; bases with no gene match: 7. The CDR3 has 15 amino acids. CDR3 in amino acids: CASSSHPGLAYEQYF. CDR3 in DNA: TGCGCCAGCAGCTCCCATCCGGGACTAGCGTACGAGCAGTACTTC. The full variable domain, completed using reference TRBV5-1 and TRBJ2-7, is KAGVTQTPRYLIKTRGQQVTLSCSPISGHRSVSWYQQTPGQGLQFLFEYFSETQRNKGNFPGRFSGRQFSNSRSEMNVSTLELGDSALYLCASSSHPGLAYEQYFGPGTRLTVT.

CDR3 sequence (DNA): TGTGCCAGCAGTCAACAGACCGTCGACTATGGCTACACCTTC. It encodes CASSQQTVDYGYTF. The chain recombines TRBV6-5 with TRBJ1-2; D is unclear. Germline V gives CDR1 MNHEY, CDR2 SVGAGI. The V gene lost 5 bases and the J gene lost 3 bases, with 13 bases spanning the gap. This CDR3 is 14 amino acids long.

The CDR3 sequence is CASSGGGRTGAGYGYTF. Written as DNA, the CDR3 is TGTGCCAGCAGCGGGGGTGGAAGGACAGGGGCCGGCTATGGCTACACCTTC. The V gene is TRBV5-6, the J gene TRBJ1-2; 9 bases align to TRBD1. The CDR3 extends over 17 amino acids. Germline CDR1 SGHDT, CDR2 YYEEEE. Unmatched junction bases numbered 14, after V lost 4 bases and J lost 4 bases.

This sequence joins TRBV5-1 and TRBJ1-1, with D perhaps matching TRBD1 (5 bases). V was trimmed by 0 bases and J by 4 bases, leaving 10 bases between them. This CDR3 has 14 residues. Germline V lookup: CDR1 SGHRS, CDR2 YFSETQ. CDR3 coding DNA: TGCGCCAGCAGCTTGGTGGCAGGGTCCACTGAAGCTTTCTTT. Protein: CASSLVAGSTEAFF.

The chain uses TRBV12-3 or TRBV12-4 and TRBJ2-2, with a weak D call TRBD2 (5 bases). The CDR3 consists of 12 residues. Trimming shortened V by 7 bases and J by 8 bases, and 11 bases separated the two germline ends. This CDR3 is CASTPGGGELFF. Here the CDR3 DNA reads TGTGCCAGCACCCCGGGCGGGGGGGAGCTGTTTTTT.

The V gene is TRBV7-2, the J gene TRBJ2-7; 7 bases match TRBD1. V trimming: 4 bases; J trimming: 0 bases; junction bases outside the gene matches: 9. In germline, CDR1 is SGHTA, CDR2 FQGNSA. The CDR3 has 16 amino acids. This CDR3 reads CASSSLDRRSSYEQYF. DNA of the CDR3: TGTGCCAGCAGCTCCCTGGACAGGCGGAGCTCCTACGAGCAGTACTTC.

J is TRBJ1-5 and V is TRBV28; TRBD1 is a possible D gene (6 bases). V shed 5 bases and J shed 3 bases, with 23 bases lying between them. This CDR3 spans 18 amino acids. Germline values: CDR1 MDHEN, CDR2 SYDVKM. In DNA, the CDR3 is TGTGCCAGCAGTCACGCCCCGGACAGATCTTCGGCCAATCAGCCCCAGCATTTT. Translation gives CASSHAPDRSSANQPQHF.

This clone occurred once. This chain links TRBV7-2 with TRBJ1-3; TRBD1 agrees at 8 bases. Germline V CDR1 and CDR2: SGHTA, FQGNSA. This CDR3 has 14 amino acids. The junction had 7 bases not matched to a gene; V was cut back by 5 bases and J by 7 bases. The CDR3 loop reads CASSPGTGGNTIYF. Here the CDR3 DNA reads TGTGCCAGCAGCCCCGGAACAGGGGGGAACACCATATATTTT.

The chain carries TRBV7-3 and TRBJ2-1; D is unclear. Deletions cut 5 bases from V and 0 bases from J, with 5 bases between. The V gene's germline CDR1 is SGHTA and CDR2 FQGTGA. The CDR3 runs 13 residues. CDR3: CASSQASYNEQFF. CDR3 coding DNA: TGTGCCAGCAGCCAGGCCTCCTACAATGAGCAGTTCTTC.

The chain combines TRBV11-2 with TRBJ2-2; 8 positions match TRBD1. Germline V gives CDR1 SGHAT, CDR2 FQNNGV. With V trimmed by 5 bases and J by 3 bases, 8 bases remained unmatched. The CDR3 is 16 amino acids. In DNA, the CDR3 is TGTGCCAGCAGCACCCCGACAGGGGCTGACACCGGGGAGCTGTTTTTT. It specifies CASSTPTGADTGELFF.